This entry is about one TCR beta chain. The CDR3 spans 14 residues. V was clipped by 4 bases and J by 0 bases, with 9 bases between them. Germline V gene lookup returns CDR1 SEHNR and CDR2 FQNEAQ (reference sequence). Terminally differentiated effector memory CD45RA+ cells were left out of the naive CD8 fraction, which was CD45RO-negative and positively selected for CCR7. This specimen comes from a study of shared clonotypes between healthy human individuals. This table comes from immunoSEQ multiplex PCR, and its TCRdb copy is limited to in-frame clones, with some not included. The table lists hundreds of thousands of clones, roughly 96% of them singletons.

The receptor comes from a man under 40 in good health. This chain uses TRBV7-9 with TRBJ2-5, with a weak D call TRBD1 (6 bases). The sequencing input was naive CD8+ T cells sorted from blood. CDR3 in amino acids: CASSSDSNQETQYF. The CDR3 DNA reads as TGTGCCAGCAGCTCGGACAGCAACCAAGAGACCCAGTACTTC.